The clone carrying this TCR beta chain was found a few times. The sample comes from a study of blood T cell repertoires in COVID-19. For the study at large: Acute and convalescent COVID-19 samples came from the United States, Italy and Spain. T cells, B-cell-depleted T cells, or PBMCs provided the cDNA or gDNA that served as material.

The CDR3 spans 15 residues. Trimming cost V 2 bases and J 2 bases; bases outside gene matches: 4. Germline CDR1 GTSNPN, CDR2 SVGIG (reference sequence). Original handling: It was from reference gene primer amplification that nucleated cell counts were estimated. Sequenced by immunoSEQ multiplex PCR; TCRdb stores in-frame clones only, minus some. That table is the source of V, J and clone size, and D and trimming were worked out from the DNA. The sample lists under 400,000 clones; over 75% were seen once. Seattle enrolled patients during active infection and tracked them longitudinally. Sequenced input: peripheral blood. The TCR was taken from a woman between 25 and 40 years old with COVID-19, enrolled during active disease. This chain links TRBV30 with TRBJ1-5, with 9 bases identical to TRBD1. In DNA, the CDR3 is TGTGCCTGGAGTAAGCGGGACAGGGGCAATCAGCCCCAGCATTTT. Its protein is CAWSKRDRGNQPQHF.